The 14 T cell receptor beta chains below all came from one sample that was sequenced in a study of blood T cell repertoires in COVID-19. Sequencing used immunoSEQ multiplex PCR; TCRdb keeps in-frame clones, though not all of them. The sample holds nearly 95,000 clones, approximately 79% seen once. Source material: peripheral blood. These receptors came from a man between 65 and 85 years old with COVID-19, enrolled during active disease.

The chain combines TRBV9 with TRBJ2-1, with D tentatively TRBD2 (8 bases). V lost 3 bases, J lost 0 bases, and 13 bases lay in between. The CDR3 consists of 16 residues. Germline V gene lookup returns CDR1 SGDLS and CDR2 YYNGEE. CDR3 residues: CASSGRGTSSYNEQFF. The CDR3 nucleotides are TGTGCCAGCAGCGGCAGGGGGACTAGCTCCTACAATGAGCAGTTCTTC.

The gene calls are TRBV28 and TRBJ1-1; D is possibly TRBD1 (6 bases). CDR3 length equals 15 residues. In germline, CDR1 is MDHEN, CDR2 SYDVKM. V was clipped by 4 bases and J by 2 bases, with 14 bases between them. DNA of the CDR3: TGTGCCAGCAGTTCACCAAGGGGGAGTAACACTGAAGCTTTCTTT. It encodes CASSSPRGSNTEAFF.

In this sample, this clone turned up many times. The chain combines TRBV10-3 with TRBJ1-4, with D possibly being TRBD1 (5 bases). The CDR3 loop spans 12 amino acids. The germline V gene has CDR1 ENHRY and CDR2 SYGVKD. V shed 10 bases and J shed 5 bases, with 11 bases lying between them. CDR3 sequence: CATKTDNEKLFF. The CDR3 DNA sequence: TGTGCCACCAAGACAGACAATGAAAAACTGTTTTTT.

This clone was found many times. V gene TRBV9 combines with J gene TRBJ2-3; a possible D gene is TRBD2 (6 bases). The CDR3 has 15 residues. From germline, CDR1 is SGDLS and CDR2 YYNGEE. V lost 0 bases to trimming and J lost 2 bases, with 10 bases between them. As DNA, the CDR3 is TGTGCCAGCAGCGTAGGATGGAGGGACACAGATACGCAGTATTTT. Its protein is CASSVGWRDTDTQYF.

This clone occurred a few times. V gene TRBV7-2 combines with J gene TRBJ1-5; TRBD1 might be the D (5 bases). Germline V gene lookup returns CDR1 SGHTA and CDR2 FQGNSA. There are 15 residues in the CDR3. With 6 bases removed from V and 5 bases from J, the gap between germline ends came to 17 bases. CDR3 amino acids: CASRKGAGMDQPQHF. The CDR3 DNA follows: TGTGCCAGCAGAAAAGGGGCAGGGATGGATCAGCCCCAGCATTTT.

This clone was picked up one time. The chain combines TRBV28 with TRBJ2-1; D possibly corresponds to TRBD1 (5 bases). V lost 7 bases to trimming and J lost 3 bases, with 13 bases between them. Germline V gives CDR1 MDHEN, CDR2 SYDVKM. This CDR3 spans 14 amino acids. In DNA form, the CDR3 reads TGTGCCAGCATTAAGACAGTAGACTACAATGAGCAGTTCTTC. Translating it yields CASIKTVDYNEQFF.

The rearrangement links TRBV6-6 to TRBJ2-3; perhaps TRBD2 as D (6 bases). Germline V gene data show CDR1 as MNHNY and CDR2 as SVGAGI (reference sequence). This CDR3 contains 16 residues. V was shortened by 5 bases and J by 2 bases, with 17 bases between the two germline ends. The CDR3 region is CASSPSVAVDTDTQYF. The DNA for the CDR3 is TGTGCCAGCAGTCCCTCCGTAGCGGTAGACACAGATACGCAGTATTTT.

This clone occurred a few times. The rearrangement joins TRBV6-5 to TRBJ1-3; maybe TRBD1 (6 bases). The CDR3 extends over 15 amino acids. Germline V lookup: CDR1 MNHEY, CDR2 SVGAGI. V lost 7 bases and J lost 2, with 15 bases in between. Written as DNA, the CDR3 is TGTGCCAGCATACTATCCTGGGGGCCTGGAAACACCATATATTTT. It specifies CASILSWGPGNTIYF.

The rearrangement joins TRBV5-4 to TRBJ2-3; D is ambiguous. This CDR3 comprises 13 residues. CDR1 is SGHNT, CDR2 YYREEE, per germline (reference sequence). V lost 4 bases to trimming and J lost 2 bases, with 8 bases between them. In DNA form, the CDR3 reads TGTGCCAGCAGCCGAGAGGACACAGATACGCAGTATTTT. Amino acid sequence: CASSREDTDTQYF.

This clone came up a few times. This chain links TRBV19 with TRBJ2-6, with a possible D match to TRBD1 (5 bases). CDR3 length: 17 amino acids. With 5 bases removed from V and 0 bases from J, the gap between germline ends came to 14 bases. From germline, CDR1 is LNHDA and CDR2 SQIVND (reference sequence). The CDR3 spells CASSWGTRDSGANVLTF. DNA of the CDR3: TGTGCCAGTAGTTGGGGCACCAGGGACTCTGGGGCCAACGTCCTGACTTTC.

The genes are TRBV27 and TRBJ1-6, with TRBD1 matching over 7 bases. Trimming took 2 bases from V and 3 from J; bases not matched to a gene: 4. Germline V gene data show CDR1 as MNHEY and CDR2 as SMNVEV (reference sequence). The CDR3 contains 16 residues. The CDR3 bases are TGTGCCAGCAGTTTAGCGAGACAGGGCTATAATTCACCCCTCCACTTT. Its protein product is CASSLARQGYNSPLHF.

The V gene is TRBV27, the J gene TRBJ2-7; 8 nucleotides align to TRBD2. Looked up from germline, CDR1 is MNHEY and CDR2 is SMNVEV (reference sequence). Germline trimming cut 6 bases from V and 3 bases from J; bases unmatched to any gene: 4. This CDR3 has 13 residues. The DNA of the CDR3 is TGTGCCAGCAGCACCGGGAGGGGCTACGAGCAGTACTTC. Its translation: CASSTGRGYEQYF.

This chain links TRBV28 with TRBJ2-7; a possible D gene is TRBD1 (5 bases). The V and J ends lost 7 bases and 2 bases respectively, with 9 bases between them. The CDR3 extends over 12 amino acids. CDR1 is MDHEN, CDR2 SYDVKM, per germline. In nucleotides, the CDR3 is TGTGCCAGCACCCAGGGTCCCTACGAGCAGTACTTC. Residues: CASTQGPYEQYF.

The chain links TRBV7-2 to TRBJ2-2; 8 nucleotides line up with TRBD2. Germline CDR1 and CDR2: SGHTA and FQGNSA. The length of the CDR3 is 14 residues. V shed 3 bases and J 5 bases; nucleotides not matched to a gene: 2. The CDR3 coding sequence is TGTGCCAGCAGCTTTGGCGGGAGGACCGGGGAGCTGTTTTTT. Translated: CASSFGGRTGELFF.